This T cell receptor (beta chain) emerged from a study of T cell clonotyping in hematopoietic cell transplantation. Notes on the study in general: Broader posttransplant TCR repertoire diversity was predicted by graft donor and pretransplant recipient Inverse Simpson Index values. Pathologically expanded recipient clonotypes increased progressively from day 30 to day 180 as diversity fell.

Method: immunoSEQ multiplex PCR; TCRdb's copy keeps in-frame clones and lacks some. The table shows about 5,900 clones, with approximately 91% occurring only once. Looked up from germline, CDR1 is GTSNPN and CDR2 is SVGIG (reference sequence). CDR3 length equals 15 residues. The V gene lost 0 bases and the J gene lost 7 bases, with 15 bases spanning the gap. Recipients were bled about 28 days pretransplant and at posttransplant days 30, 100, 180. A remark on this clone: As yet, its antigen is unknown.

The TCR comes from a female patient aged 50-60 years who had an allogeneic stem cell transplant from a related donor, so the T cells may come from the graft donor. Some clones in this sample may be carry-over from other donors' samples. J is TRBJ1-4 and V is TRBV30; D possibly corresponds to TRBD1 (5 bases). The specimen was peripheral blood mononuclear cells, collected 100 days after allogeneic stem cell transplant. As DNA, the CDR3 is TGTGCCTGGAGTGTACTTTCAGGGAGGGGTGAAAAACTGTTTTTT. Translating gives CAWSVLSGRGEKLFF.